The clone carrying this T cell receptor (beta chain) was seen a handful of times. This record comes from a study of blood T cells in healthy people across ages. J gave up 4 bases and V 3 bases, and 4 bases lay outside the gene matches. Germline V gene lookup returns CDR1 SGHRS and CDR2 YFSETQ. The length of the CDR3 is 15 residues. Using a J-beta primer mix together with a sample-barcoded 5' primer, a second PCR was run for about 7 to 12 cycles. TCRdb reprocessed the 5' RACE reads with MiXCR, giving one entry per CDR3 protein. The sample carries more than 650,000 distinct CDR3 sequences, roughly 24% recorded once. The same specimen was also included in a second study, on T cells of mothers and their children.

Sequenced sample: blood. J is TRBJ2-3 and V is TRBV5-1, with TRBD2 matching 11 bases. This TCR was sampled from a boy aged 10-17 years in good health. In nucleotides, the CDR3 is TGCGCCAGCAGCTCGACTAGCGGGGAAGCAGATACGCAGTATTTT. Amino acids: CASSSTSGEADTQYF. Full variable domain (outside the CDR3, taken from reference TRBV5-1 and TRBJ2-3): KAGVTQTPRYLIKTRGQQVTLSCSPISGHRSVSWYQQTPGQGLQFLFEYFSETQRNKGNFPGRFSGRQFSNSRSEMNVSTLELGDSALYLCASSSTSGEADTQYFGPGTRLTVL.